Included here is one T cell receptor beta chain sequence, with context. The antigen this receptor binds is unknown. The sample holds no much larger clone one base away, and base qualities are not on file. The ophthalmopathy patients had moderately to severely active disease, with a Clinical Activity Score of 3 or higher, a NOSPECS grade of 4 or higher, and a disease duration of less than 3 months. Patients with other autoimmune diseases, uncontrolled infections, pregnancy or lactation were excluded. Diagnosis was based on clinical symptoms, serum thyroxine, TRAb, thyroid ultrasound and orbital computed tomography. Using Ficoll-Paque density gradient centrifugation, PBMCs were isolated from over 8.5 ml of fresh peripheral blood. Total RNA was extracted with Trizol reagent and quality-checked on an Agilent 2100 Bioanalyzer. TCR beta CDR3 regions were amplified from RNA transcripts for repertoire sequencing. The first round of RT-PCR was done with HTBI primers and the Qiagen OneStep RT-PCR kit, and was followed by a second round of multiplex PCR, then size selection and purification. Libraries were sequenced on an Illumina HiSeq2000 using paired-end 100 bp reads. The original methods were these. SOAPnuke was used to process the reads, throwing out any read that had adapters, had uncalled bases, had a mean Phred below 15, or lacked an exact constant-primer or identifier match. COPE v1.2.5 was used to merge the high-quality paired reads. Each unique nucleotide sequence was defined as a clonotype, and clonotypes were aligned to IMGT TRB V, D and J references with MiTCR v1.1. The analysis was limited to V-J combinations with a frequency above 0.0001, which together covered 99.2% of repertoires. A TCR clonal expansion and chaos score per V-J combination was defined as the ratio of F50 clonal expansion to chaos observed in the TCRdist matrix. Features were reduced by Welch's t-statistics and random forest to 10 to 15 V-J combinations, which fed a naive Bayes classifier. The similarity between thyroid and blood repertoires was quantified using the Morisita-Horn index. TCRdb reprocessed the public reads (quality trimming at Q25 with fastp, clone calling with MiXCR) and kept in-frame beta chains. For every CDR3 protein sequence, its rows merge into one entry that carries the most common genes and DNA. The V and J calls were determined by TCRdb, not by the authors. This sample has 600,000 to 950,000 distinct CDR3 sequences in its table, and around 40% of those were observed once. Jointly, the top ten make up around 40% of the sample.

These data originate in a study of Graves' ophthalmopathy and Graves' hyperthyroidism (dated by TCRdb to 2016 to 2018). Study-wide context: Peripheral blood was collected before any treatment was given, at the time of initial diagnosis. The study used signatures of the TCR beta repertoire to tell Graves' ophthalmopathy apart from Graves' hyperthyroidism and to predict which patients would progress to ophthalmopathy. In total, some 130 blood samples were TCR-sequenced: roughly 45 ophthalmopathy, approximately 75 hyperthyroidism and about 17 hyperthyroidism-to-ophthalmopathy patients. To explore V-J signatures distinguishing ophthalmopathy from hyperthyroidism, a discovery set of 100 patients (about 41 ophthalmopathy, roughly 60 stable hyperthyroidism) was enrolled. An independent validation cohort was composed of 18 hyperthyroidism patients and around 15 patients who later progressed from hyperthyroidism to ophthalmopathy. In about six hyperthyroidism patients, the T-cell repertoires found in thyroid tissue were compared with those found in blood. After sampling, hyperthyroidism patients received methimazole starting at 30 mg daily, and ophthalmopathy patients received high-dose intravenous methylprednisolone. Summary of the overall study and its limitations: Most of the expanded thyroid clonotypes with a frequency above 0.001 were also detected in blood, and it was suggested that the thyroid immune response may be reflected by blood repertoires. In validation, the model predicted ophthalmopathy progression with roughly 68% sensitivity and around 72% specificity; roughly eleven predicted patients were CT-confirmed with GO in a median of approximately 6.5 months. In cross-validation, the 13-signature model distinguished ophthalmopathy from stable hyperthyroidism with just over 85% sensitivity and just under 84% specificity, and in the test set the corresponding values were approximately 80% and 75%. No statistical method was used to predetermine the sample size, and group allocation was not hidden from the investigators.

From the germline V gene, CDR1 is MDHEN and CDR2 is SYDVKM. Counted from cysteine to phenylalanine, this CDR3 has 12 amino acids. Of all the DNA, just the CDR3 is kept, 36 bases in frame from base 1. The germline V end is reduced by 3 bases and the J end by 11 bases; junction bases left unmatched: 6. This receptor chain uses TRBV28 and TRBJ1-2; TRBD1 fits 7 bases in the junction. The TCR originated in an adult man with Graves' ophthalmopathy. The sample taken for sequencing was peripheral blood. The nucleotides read TGTGCCAGCAGTTTCCAGACAGGGTGGTACACCTTC. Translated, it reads CASSFQTGWYTF.